This TCR beta chain is drawn from a study of T cells in Graves' hyperthyroidism and ophthalmopathy. Background on the study: Initial diagnosis, before any treatment, was when peripheral blood was collected.

Regarding this clonotype: Its specificity is unknown.

Study-wide results and limits: Ophthalmopathy could be told apart from stable hyperthyroidism with a 13 V-J model.

In making diagnoses, clinical symptoms, serum thyroxine and TRAb, thyroid ultrasound and orbital computed tomography were all used. Using RNA transcripts as the source, TCR beta CDR3 regions were amplified. The TCR CDR3 was amplified in a first-round RT-PCR using the HTBI primer set. Via MiXCR, TCRdb re-called the multiplex PCR reads, giving one row per CDR3 protein. The table has about half a million distinct CDR3 sequences, 22% seen once. Trimming pared 3 bases from V and 0 bases from J, leaving 11 bases between. The CDR3 runs 14 residues. The germline V gene encodes CDR1 DFQATT and CDR2 SNEGSKA (reference sequence).

This chain uses TRBV20-1 with TRBJ1-1; the D is unclear. This clonotype originated in a woman between 65 and 79 years old with Graves' ophthalmopathy. Specimen: blood. CDR3 amino acids: CSASLGSMNTEAFF. CDR3 DNA: TGCAGTGCTAGCCTCGGGAGTATGAACACTGAAGCTTTCTTT.